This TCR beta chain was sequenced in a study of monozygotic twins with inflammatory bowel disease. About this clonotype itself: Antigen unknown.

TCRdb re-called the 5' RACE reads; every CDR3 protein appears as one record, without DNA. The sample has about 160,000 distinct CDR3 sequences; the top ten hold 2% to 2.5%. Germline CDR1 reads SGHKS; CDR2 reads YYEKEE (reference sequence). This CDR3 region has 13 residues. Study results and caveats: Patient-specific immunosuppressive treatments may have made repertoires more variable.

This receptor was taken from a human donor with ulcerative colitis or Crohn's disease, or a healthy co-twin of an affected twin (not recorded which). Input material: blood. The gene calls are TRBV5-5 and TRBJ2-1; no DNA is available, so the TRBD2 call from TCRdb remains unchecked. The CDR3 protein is CASSATSGSEQFF.